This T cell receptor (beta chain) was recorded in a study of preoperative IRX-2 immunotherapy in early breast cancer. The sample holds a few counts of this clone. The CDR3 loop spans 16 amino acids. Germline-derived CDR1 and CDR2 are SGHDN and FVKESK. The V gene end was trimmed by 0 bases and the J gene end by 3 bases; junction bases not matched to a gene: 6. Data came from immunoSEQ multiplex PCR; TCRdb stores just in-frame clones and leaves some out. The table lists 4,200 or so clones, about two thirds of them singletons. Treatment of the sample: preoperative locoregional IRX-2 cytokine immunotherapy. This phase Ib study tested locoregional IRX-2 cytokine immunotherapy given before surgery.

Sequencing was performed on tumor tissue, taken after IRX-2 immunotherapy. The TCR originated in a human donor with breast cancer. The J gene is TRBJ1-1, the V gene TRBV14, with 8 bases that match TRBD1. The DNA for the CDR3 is TGTGCCAGCAGCCAAGATCTAGGACAGGGCTACACTGAAGCTTTCTTT. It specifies CASSQDLGQGYTEAFF.